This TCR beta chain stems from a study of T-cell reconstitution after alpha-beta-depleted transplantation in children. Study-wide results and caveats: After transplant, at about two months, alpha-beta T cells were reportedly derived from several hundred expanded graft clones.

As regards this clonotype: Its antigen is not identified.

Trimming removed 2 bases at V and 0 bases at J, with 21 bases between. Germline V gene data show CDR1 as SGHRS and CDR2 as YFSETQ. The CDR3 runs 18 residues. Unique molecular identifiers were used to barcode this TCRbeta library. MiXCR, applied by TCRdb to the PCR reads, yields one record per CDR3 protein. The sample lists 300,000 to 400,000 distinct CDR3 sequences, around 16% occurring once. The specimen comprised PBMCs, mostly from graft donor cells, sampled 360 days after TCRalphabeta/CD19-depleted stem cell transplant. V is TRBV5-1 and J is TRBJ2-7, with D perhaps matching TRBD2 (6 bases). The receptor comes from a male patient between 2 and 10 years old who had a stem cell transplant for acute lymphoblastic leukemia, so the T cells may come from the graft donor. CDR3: CASSFAWGDQGVSYEQYF. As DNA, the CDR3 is TGCGCCAGCAGCTTCGCGTGGGGGGACCAGGGTGTCTCCTACGAGCAGTACTTC.